This T cell receptor (beta chain) is drawn from a study of cytomegalovirus exposure and HLA in healthy donors. Remarks on this clone: The target antigen is unknown.

Points from the study as a whole: Roughly uniform depth of sequencing across donors was assumed in presence/absence analyses.

13 Jbeta primers and 60 Vbeta primers were used for the PCR. TCRdb's copy holds only in-frame clones and misses some; the assay was immunoSEQ multiplex PCR. This specimen shows tens of thousands of clones; the ten leading clones hold 3.6%. V lost 2 bases and J lost 6; bases outside the gene matches: 5. CDR3 length: 14 amino acids. Germline-derived CDR1 and CDR2 are MGHRA and YSYEKL. Specimen: PBMCs. The clonotype was recovered from a woman aged 18-35 years in good health and CMV-seronegative. The rearrangement uses TRBV4-1 and TRBJ2-7; the match to TRBD1 covers 9 bases. The CDR3 DNA reads as TGCGCCAGCAGCCAACGGGACAGGGTGGGCGAGCAGTACTTC. Residues: CASSQRDRVGEQYF.